The clone carrying this T cell receptor beta chain has a count of ten or more. Its antigen remains unknown. This sample stems from a study of CD8 T cells in ankylosing spondylitis. Whole-study results and caveats: In peripheral blood, disease-linked CD8+ clones occurred at relatively low frequencies. Prior work had noted some motif variants in reactive arthritis blood and synovial fluid. A TCR beta motif of 8 or 9 highly homologous variants appeared characteristic of ankylosing spondylitis blood. According to the report, clones linked to the disease were significantly enriched in matched synovial fluid samples taken from ankylosing spondylitis patients.

TCRdb re-derived calls from the 5' RACE reads in MiXCR, one entry per CDR3 protein. Among hundreds of thousands of distinct CDR3 sequences listed, over 9.5% were seen once. V shed 5 bases and J shed 4 bases, with 15 bases lying between them. This CDR3 has 15 residues. The germline V gene encodes CDR1 SGHTA and CDR2 FQGTGA. Sequences were obtained from blood, either unsorted or a sorted T cell fraction (not recorded which). The J gene is TRBJ2-1, the V gene TRBV7-3; D unclear. This TCR was recovered from a male donor with ankylosing spondylitis. The DNA for the CDR3 is TGTGCCAGCAGCCCTGCCGTAGGGCGTTACAATGAGCAGTTCTTC. This encodes CASSPAVGRYNEQFF.